A selection of T cell receptor beta chains follows, all from one sample in a study of CD8 T cells in ankylosing spondylitis. Each CDR3 protein gets one entry after TCRdb re-called the 5' RACE reads with MiXCR. The sample has around 770,000 distinct CDR3 sequences, about 10% seen once; the top ten hold about 0.5%. The sample was blood, either unsorted or a sorted T cell fraction (not recorded which). The receptors come from a male donor with ankylosing spondylitis. CDR3s include the opening cysteine and the closing phenylalanine or tryptophan. The order of the fields is D gene, clone size, V gene, J gene, CDR3 protein, CDR3 DNA. D genes are given only for firm matches. Only part of the rows carry a size: once, few, many, or a class if the clone is expanded.

D: NA
size: many
V: TRBV24-1
J: TRBJ2-5
CDR3: CATSARGEETQYF
DNA: TGTGCCACCAGTGCGAGGGGCGAAGAGACCCAGTACTTC

D: TRBD1
size: NA
V: TRBV28
J: TRBJ2-4
CDR3: CASSLSGGLNIQYF
DNA: TGTGCCAGCAGTTTATCAGGGGGTCTTAACATTCAGTACTTC

D: NA
size: many
V: TRBV29-1
J: TRBJ2-3
CDR3: CSVEDQAYQSTDTQYF
DNA: TGCAGCGTTGAAGATCAGGCATACCAGAGCACAGATACGCAGTATTTT

D: NA
size: NA
V: TRBV20-1
J: TRBJ2-3
CDR3: CSAREGSRGDTQYF
DNA: TGCAGTGCTAGAGAAGGGTCTCGCGGTGATACGCAGTATTTT

D: NA
size: NA
V: TRBV27
J: TRBJ2-6
CDR3: CASTYWTSGANVLTF
DNA: TGTGCCAGCACCTACTGGACCTCTGGGGCCAACGTCCTGACTTTC

D: TRBD2
size: few
V: TRBV12-3/TRBV12-4
J: TRBJ2-2
CDR3: CASSLASGGGGELFF
DNA: TGTGCCAGCAGTTTAGCTAGCGGGGGCGGTGGGGAGCTGTTTTTT

D: TRBD2
size: few
V: TRBV10-3
J: TRBJ2-3
CDR3: CAISLLAGVGTDTQYF
DNA: TGTGCCATCAGCCTACTAGCGGGAGTGGGCACAGATACGCAGTATTTT

D: NA
size: few
V: TRBV5-6
J: TRBJ2-1
CDR3: CASSLAPSPAENEQFF
DNA: TGTGCCAGCAGCTTGGCCCCCAGTCCGGCTGAGAATGAGCAGTTCTTC

D: NA
size: few
V: TRBV5-1
J: TRBJ1-4
CDR3: CASSLQGTGEKLFF
DNA: TGCGCCAGCAGCTTACAAGGGACTGGTGAAAAACTGTTTTTT

D: NA
size: many
V: TRBV7-2
J: TRBJ1-1
CDR3: CASSSLGLGRDTEAFF
DNA: TGTGCCAGCAGCTCCCTCGGGCTCGGTCGGGACACTGAAGCTTTCTTT

D: NA
size: NA
V: TRBV5-1
J: TRBJ2-7
CDR3: CASSPAVPYEQYF
DNA: TGCGCCAGCAGCCCGGCCGTCCCCTACGAGCAGTACTTC

D: NA
size: many
V: TRBV7-2
J: TRBJ1-1
CDR3: CASSFSLNTEAFF
DNA: TGTGCCAGCAGCTTCTCGTTGAACACTGAAGCTTTCTTT

D: NA
size: few
V: TRBV11-1
J: TRBJ1-1
CDR3: CASRYRPWANTEAFF
DNA: TGTGCCAGCAGATATAGACCGTGGGCGAACACTGAAGCTTTCTTT

D: NA
size: NA
V: TRBV7-3
J: TRBJ2-1
CDR3: CASSLSPGQEQFF
DNA: TGTGCCAGCAGCTTATCTCCGGGCCAAGAGCAGTTCTTC

D: NA
size: many
V: TRBV4-3
J: TRBJ1-5
CDR3: CASSQDRPPLGQPQHF
DNA: TGCGCCAGCAGCCAAGATCGCCCTCCCTTGGGTCAGCCCCAGCATTTT

D: NA
size: NA
V: TRBV5-1
J: TRBJ2-3
CDR3: CASSLQRGGSTDTQYF
DNA: TGCGCCAGCAGCTTGCAACGAGGAGGGTCCACAGATACGCAGTATTTT